What follows are 16 T cell receptor beta chains derived from one specimen sequenced in a study of OX40 agonist ivuxolimab in advanced cancers. Some clones are missing from TCRdb's copy, which holds only in-frame ones; the method was immunoSEQ multiplex PCR. The sample lists fewer than 65,000 clones, roughly nine tenths occurring once. The material was CD4+ or CD8+ T cells sorted from blood, obtained in a trial of the OX40 agonist ivuxolimab. Receptors were obtained from an adult with an advanced solid tumor such as melanoma, head and neck, liver or kidney cancer.

This chain uses TRBV7-3 with TRBJ2-1; TRBD1 or TRBD2 may be the D gene (5 bases each). CDR1 and CDR2 (germline): SGHTA, FQGTGA. The CDR3 sequence is 13 residues long. V lost 5 bases, J lost 5 bases, and 10 bases lay in between. The CDR3 nucleotides are TGTGCCAGCAGCATGGGGGTTAACAATGAGCAGTTCTTC. This translates into CASSMGVNNEQFF.

This chain connects TRBV19 to TRBJ2-2; D remains ambiguous. The ends were cut back, 4 bases at V and 7 bases at J, with 7 bases in the middle. The germline V gene has CDR1 LNHDA and CDR2 SQIVND (reference sequence). The length of the CDR3 is 12 residues. The CDR3 loop reads CASSTRNGELFF. In nucleotides, the CDR3 is TGTGCCAGTAGTACCCGGAACGGGGAGCTGTTTTTT.

The chain uses TRBV21-1 and TRBJ1-3. TRBV21-1 is listed as a pseudogene. The CDR3 length is 10 residues. DNA for the CDR3: TGTGCCAGCAGCTCCTACACCATATATTTT. Residues: CASSSYTIYF.

V usage is TRBV7-9 and J usage is TRBJ1-5; possibly TRBD1 for D (6 bases). Germline V gene lookup returns CDR1 SEHNR and CDR2 FQNEAQ (reference sequence). The CDR3 runs 14 residues. V was cut by 5 bases and J by 4 bases, with 12 bases left in between. The CDR3 DNA reads as TGTGCCAGCAGCCCCGGACAGCTTAATCAGCCCCAGCATTTT. This translates into CASSPGQLNQPQHF.

This clone has only a few counts. This chain links TRBV7-3 with TRBJ2-1; 13 bases are a match to TRBD2. Germline values: CDR1 SGHTA, CDR2 FQGTGA. CDR3 length: 17 amino acids. Unmatched junction bases numbered 9, after V lost 2 bases and J lost 8 bases. CDR3 bases: TGTGCCAGCAGCTTAGGACTAGCGGGAGTCATGGGGGATGAGCAGTTCTTC. As protein: CASSLGLAGVMGDEQFF.

The chain carries TRBV19 and TRBJ1-1; D unclear. Germline values: CDR1 LNHDA, CDR2 SQIVND (reference sequence). The V end was cut by 3 bases, the J end by 6 bases, with 5 bases between. This CDR3 spans 11 amino acids. As DNA, the CDR3 is TGTGCCAGTAGTATCGCCGCTGAAGCTTTCTTT. It yields the protein CASSIAAEAFF.

The chain is built from TRBV10-3 and TRBJ2-3, with TRBD2 matching 11 bases. This CDR3 is 15 amino acids long. CDR1 and CDR2 from the germline V gene are ENHRY and SYGVKD. With 4 bases clipped from V and 2 bases from J, the junction kept 2 bases outside the gene matches. The CDR3 DNA reads TGTGCCATCAGTGGGGGACTAGCGGACACAGATACGCAGTATTTT. This translates into CAISGGLADTDTQYF.

The rearrangement uses TRBV6-1 and TRBJ1-6, with 11 bases identical to TRBD1. The CDR3 spans 15 residues. V lost 3 bases and J lost 7; bases outside the gene matches: 2. Germline V gives CDR1 MNHNS, CDR2 SASEGT. This CDR3 reads CASSDGTGGNSPLHF. The CDR3 nucleotides read TGTGCCAGCAGTGATGGGACAGGGGGGAATTCACCCCTCCACTTT.

The chain carries TRBV28 and TRBJ2-3, with TRBD2 as a possible D gene (5 bases). CDR1 and CDR2 (germline): MDHEN, SYDVKM. This CDR3 has 13 amino acids. Trimming shortened V by 6 bases and J by 2 bases, and 9 bases separated the two germline ends. The CDR3 reads CASRNRDTDTQYF. In DNA, the CDR3 is TGTGCCAGCAGGAACCGGGACACAGATACGCAGTATTTT.

This rearrangement joins TRBV5-6 to TRBJ2-7, with 9 bases aligning to TRBD1. The V gene's germline CDR1 is SGHDT and CDR2 YYEEEE. The V gene end was trimmed by 1 base and the J gene end by 5 bases; junction bases not matched to a gene: 4. The CDR3 is made up of 14 amino acids. CDR3 amino acids: CASSLWDRDHEQYF. In DNA, the CDR3 is TGTGCCAGCAGCTTGTGGGACAGGGACCACGAGCAGTACTTC.

The chain is built from TRBV29-1 and TRBJ1-5, with D tentatively TRBD1 (6 bases). V lost 4 bases and J lost 5, with 15 bases in between. CDR3 length: 14 residues. Germline values: CDR1 SQVTM, CDR2 ANQGSEA. The CDR3 sequence is CSVAGPGVDQPQHF. DNA of the CDR3: TGCAGCGTTGCGGGGCCAGGGGTGGATCAGCCCCAGCATTTT.

Judged by abundance, this clone is medium-sized. The chain couples TRBV27 to TRBJ1-1, with no clear D. Germline values: CDR1 MNHEY, CDR2 SMNVEV (reference sequence). The V and J ends lost 3 bases and 5 bases respectively, with 13 bases between them. The CDR3 extends over 14 amino acids. CDR3 sequence: CASSFRPGSTEAFF. The CDR3 DNA reads as TGTGCCAGCAGTTTCAGGCCCGGGAGTACTGAAGCTTTCTTT.

The genes are TRBV7-8 and TRBJ2-7, with a tentative D call TRBD2 (6 bases). The V end lost 4 bases, the J end lost 6 bases, and 10 bases lay between the germline ends. Germline-derived CDR1 and CDR2 are SGHVS and FQNEAQ. This CDR3 spans 12 amino acids. CDR3 DNA sequence: TGTGCCAGCAGCTGGCTAGCGTCCGAGCAGTACTTC. Protein sequence: CASSWLASEQYF.

CDR3 sequence reads: CASSQGFGGNEQFF. The DNA of the CDR3 is TGCGCCAGCAGCCAAGGTTTCGGGGGGAATGAGCAGTTCTTC. The V and J genes are TRBV4-1 and TRBJ2-1, with 7 positions matching TRBD2. CDR3 length: 14 amino acids. V lost 1 base and J lost 7; bases outside the gene matches: 4. The germline CDR1 and CDR2 sequences are MGHRA and YSYEKL.

In this sample, this clone turned up a few times. The gene calls are TRBV5-8 and TRBJ1-4, with 10 positions matching TRBD1. The junction had 4 bases not matched to a gene; V was cut back by 0 bases and J by 8 bases. The CDR3 consists of 15 residues. CDR1 is SGHTS, CDR2 YDEGEE, per germline. CDR3 residues: CASSLAGQGGEKLFF. CDR3 in DNA: TGTGCCAGCAGCTTGGCAGGACAGGGGGGAGAAAAACTGTTTTTT.

This chain joins TRBV10-2 and TRBJ2-5; 15 bases agree with TRBD2. The CDR3 has 17 residues. Germline assignment: CDR1 WSHSY and CDR2 SAAADI. V gave up 4 bases and J gave up 12 bases; unmatched junction bases: 15. The CDR3 sequence: CASSAPGLAGGPPSEYF. DNA of the CDR3: TGCGCCAGCAGTGCTCCGGGACTAGCGGGAGGTCCACCGAGCGAGTACTTC.